The rows below give T cell receptor beta chains drawn from one sample of a study of T cells in Graves' hyperthyroidism and ophthalmopathy. A single record per CDR3 protein comes from TCRdb applying MiXCR to the multiplex PCR reads. This table holds around 350,000 distinct CDR3 sequences, more than 15% found once. The specimen was blood. These receptors came from a woman aged 18-29 years with Graves' hyperthyroidism that later progressed to Graves' ophthalmopathy. CDR3s include the opening cysteine and the closing phenylalanine or tryptophan. The order of the fields is V gene, D gene, J gene, clone size, CDR3 DNA, CDR3 protein. The D gene is left open where the match is weak. The size field is filled for only some rows; it gives once, few, many or a size class.

V gene: TRBV11-2; D gene: TRBD1; J gene: TRBJ1-1; clone size: many; CDR3 DNA: TGTGCCAGCAGCTTCATCTGGGGGACAGGGAGGCCGAACACTGAAACTTTCTTT; CDR3 protein: CASSFIWGTGRPNTETFF
V gene: TRBV4-3; D gene: TRBD1; J gene: TRBJ1-5; clone size: NA; CDR3 DNA: TGCGCCAGCAGCCAAGATCGGGCCAGGGGGCTAGTCAATCAGCCCCAGCATTTT; CDR3 protein: CASSQDRARGLVNQPQHF
V gene: TRBV25-1; D gene: NA; J gene: TRBJ1-2; clone size: NA; CDR3 DNA: TGTGCCAGCAGTGAAGCTAGGTTGGGGTATGGCTACACCTTC; CDR3 protein: CASSEARLGYGYTF
V gene: TRBV27; D gene: TRBD1; J gene: TRBJ2-5; clone size: many; CDR3 DNA: TGTGCCAGCAGTTTAGGGGGACAGTACGTCGTGGAGACCCAGTACTTC; CDR3 protein: CASSLGGQYVVETQYF
V gene: TRBV24-1; D gene: NA; J gene: TRBJ1-5; clone size: many; CDR3 DNA: TGTGCCACCAGTGATAGAACAGAAAACAATCAGCCCCAGCATTTT; CDR3 protein: CATSDRTENNQPQHF
V gene: TRBV2; D gene: NA; J gene: TRBJ2-1; clone size: many; CDR3 DNA: TGTGCCAGCACTTTTGAACAGGGCGGGCCCTTATCCTACAATGAGCAGTTCTTC; CDR3 protein: CASTFEQGGPLSYNEQFF
V gene: TRBV6-5; D gene: NA; J gene: TRBJ2-5; clone size: many; CDR3 DNA: TGTGCCAGCAGTTACTCGAGTGGGAGCTGGGGAGAGACCCAGTACTTC; CDR3 protein: CASSYSSGSWGETQYF
V gene: TRBV2; D gene: TRBD1; J gene: TRBJ2-2; clone size: many; CDR3 DNA: TGTGCCAGCAGTGAAGGGCTAGGGGGCGGCGGGGAGCTGTTTTTT; CDR3 protein: CASSEGLGGGGELFF
V gene: TRBV28; D gene: NA; J gene: TRBJ2-5; clone size: NA; CDR3 DNA: TGTGCCAGCAGTTTAGGGGGGCTCGGGCAAGAGACCCAGTACTTC; CDR3 protein: CASSLGGLGQETQYF
V gene: TRBV20-1; D gene: NA; J gene: TRBJ2-1; clone size: NA; CDR3 DNA: TGCAGTGCTAGAGGTGGGAGGAGCTCCTACAATGAGCAGTTCTTC; CDR3 protein: CSARGGRSSYNEQFF
V gene: TRBV20-1; D gene: NA; J gene: TRBJ1-6; clone size: many; CDR3 DNA: TGCAGTGCTAGAGATCGAGGGGCACCCTATAATTCACCCCTCCACTTT; CDR3 protein: CSARDRGAPYNSPLHF